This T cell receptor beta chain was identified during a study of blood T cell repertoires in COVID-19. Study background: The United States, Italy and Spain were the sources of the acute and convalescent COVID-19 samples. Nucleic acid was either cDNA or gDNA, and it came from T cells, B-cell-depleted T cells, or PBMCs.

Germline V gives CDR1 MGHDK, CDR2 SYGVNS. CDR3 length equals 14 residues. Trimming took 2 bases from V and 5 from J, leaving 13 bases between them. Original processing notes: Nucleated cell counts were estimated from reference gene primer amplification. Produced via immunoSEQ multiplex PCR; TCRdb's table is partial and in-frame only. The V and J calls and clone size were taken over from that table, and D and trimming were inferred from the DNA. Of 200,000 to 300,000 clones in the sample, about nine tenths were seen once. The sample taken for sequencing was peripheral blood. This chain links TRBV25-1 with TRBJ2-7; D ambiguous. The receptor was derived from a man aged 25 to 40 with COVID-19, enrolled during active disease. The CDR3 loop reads CASSEVNIRDEQYF. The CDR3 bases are TGTGCCAGCAGTGAAGTCAATATCCGAGACGAGCAGTACTTC.